This TCR beta chain was sequenced in a study of blood T cell repertoires in COVID-19. About this clone: At one end, the junction sequence differs from germline, possibly due to a read error.

The germline gives CDR1 KGHSH, CDR2 LQKENI. CDR3 length: 16 amino acids. Data came from immunoSEQ multiplex PCR; TCRdb stores just in-frame clones and leaves some out. The sample contains approximately 440,000 clones, around 90% of which appear only once. The gene calls are TRBV18 and TRBJ1-5, with TRBD1 matching over 12 bases. Sequencing was carried out using PBMCs or T cells enriched from blood (not recorded which). The receptor's source is a man younger than 35 who had recovered from COVID-19. The DNA of the CDR3 is TGTGCCAGCTCATTTACCGGGACAGGGGGCAACCAGCCCCAGCATTTT. This codes for CASSFTGTGGNQPQHF.